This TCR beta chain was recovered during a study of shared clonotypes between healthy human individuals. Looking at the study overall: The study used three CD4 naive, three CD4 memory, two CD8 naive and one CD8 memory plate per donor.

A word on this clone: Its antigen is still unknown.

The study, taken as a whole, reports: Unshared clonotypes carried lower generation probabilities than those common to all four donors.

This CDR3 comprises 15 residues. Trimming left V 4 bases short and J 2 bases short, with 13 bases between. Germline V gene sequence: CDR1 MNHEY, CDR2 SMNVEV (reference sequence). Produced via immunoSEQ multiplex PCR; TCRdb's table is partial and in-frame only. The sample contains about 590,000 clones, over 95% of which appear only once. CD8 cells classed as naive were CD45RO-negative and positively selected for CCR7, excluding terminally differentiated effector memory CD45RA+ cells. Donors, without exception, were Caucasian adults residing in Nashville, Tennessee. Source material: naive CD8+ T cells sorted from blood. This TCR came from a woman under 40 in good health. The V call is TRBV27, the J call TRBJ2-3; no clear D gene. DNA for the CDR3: TGTGCCAGCAGTTCCCCGGACGCGTTCACAGATACGCAGTATTTT. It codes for CASSSPDAFTDTQYF.